Listed here are 29 T cell receptor beta chains from one sample, sequenced in a study of cytomegalovirus exposure and HLA in healthy donors. 13 Jbeta primers and 60 Vbeta primers were used for the PCR. Here immunoSEQ multiplex PCR was the method, and the copy in TCRdb shows in-frame clones only, minus some. The data contain over 70,000 clones, 70% to 75% of them seen just once; the ten biggest clones take up roughly an eighth. Material for sequencing was PBMCs. The source is a human donor in good health.

V is TRBV9 and J is TRBJ2-1; 11 bases line up with TRBD1. V was pared by 3 bases and J by 2 bases, with 1 base of the junction left unmatched. The germline V gene encodes CDR1 SGDLS and CDR2 YYNGEE. This CDR3 has 15 residues. The CDR3 bases are TGTGCCAGCAGCGCGGGACAGGGGGCCTACAATGAGCAGTTCTTC. Translating gives CASSAGQGAYNEQFF.

This chain joins TRBV27 and TRBJ2-1, with TRBD2 matching over 9 bases. J lost 7 bases, V lost 6 bases, and 4 bases had no gene match. This CDR3 contains 13 residues. In germline, CDR1 is MNHEY, CDR2 SMNVEV (reference sequence). For the CDR3, the DNA is TGTGCCAGCAGAACGGGACTAGCAAATGAGCAGTTCTTC. It yields the protein CASRTGLANEQFF.

This clone showed up just a few times. This chain connects TRBV4-1 to TRBJ2-1, with D perhaps matching TRBD2 (5 bases). The length of the CDR3 is 14 residues. Between the trimmed V and J ends, which lost 3 bases and 10 bases, there was a span of 16 bases. The germline V gene encodes CDR1 MGHRA and CDR2 YSYEKL. CDR3 sequence: CASSQVLGDQEQFF. The CDR3 DNA reads TGCGCCAGCAGCCAGGTCTTGGGAGATCAAGAGCAGTTCTTC.

This clone appeared a single time. The genes are TRBV5-4 and TRBJ1-3; D remains unclear. The CDR3 spans 14 residues. With 0 bases removed from V and 4 bases from J, the gap between germline ends came to 8 bases. Germline CDR1 is SGHNT and CDR2 is YYREEE (reference sequence). In DNA form, the CDR3 reads TGTGCCAGCAGCTTGGCTGGGGAGGGAAACACCATATATTTT. Protein sequence: CASSLAGEGNTIYF.

This chain uses TRBV9 with TRBJ1-2; perhaps TRBD1 as D (6 bases). The CDR3 has 13 amino acids. Germline V gene data show CDR1 as SGDLS and CDR2 as YYNGEE. Trimming shortened V by 2 bases and J by 4 bases, and 9 bases separated the two germline ends. DNA of the CDR3: TGTGCCAGCAGCGTGGACAGCTTCTATGGCTACACCTTC. Amino acids: CASSVDSFYGYTF.

This clone was seen just once. The chain is built from TRBV11-1 and TRBJ1-1, with D perhaps TRBD1 (6 bases). V was cut by 0 bases and J by 6 bases, with 8 bases left in between. The CDR3 sequence is 13 residues long. Germline V gives CDR1 SGHAT, CDR2 FQDESV (reference sequence). As DNA, the CDR3 is TGTGCCAGCAGCTTAGCTAGGGGGTCTGAAGCTTTCTTT. Protein sequence: CASSLARGSEAFF.

As regards this clone: Mismatch with germline at one junction end may stem from a read error. The genes are TRBV2 and TRBJ1-1; 9 nucleotides line up with TRBD1. Germline-derived CDR1 and CDR2 are SNHLY and FYNNEI. The CDR3 has 15 amino acids. The CDR3, as DNA: TGTGCCAGTAGTGTCCCCAAAGGACAGGGGACTGAAGCTTTCTTT. Translated: CASSVPKGQGTEAFF. Filled out from reference TRBV2 and TRBJ1-1, the complete variable domain reads EPEVTQTPSHQVTQMGQEVILRCVPISNHLYFYWYRQILGQKVEFLVSFYNNEISEKSEIFDDQFSVERPDGSNFTLKIRSTKLEDSAMYFCASSVPKGQGTEAFFGQGTRLTVV.

The chain couples TRBV9 to TRBJ2-2, with no clear D. The germline V gene encodes CDR1 SGDLS and CDR2 YYNGEE. The length of the CDR3 is 13 residues. V lost 0 bases to trimming and J lost 6 bases, with 6 bases between them. The CDR3 bases are TGTGCCAGCAGCGTAGACTACGCCGGGGAGCTGTTTTTT. Translated: CASSVDYAGELFF.

J is TRBJ2-3 and V is TRBV28, with D hard to call. Germline V gene lookup returns CDR1 MDHEN and CDR2 SYDVKM. CDR3 size: 14 residues. The V gene lost 10 bases and the J gene lost 3 bases, with 17 bases spanning the gap. CDR3 coding DNA: TGTGCCACTTCCATTGATACTACTACAGATACGCAGTATTTT. This sequence encodes CATSIDTTTDTQYF.

This chain's CDR3 is CASSEAASGQLLPYEQYF. CDR3 DNA sequence: TGTGCCAGCAGTGAAGCTGCCTCCGGACAGCTACTACCTTACGAGCAGTACTTC. The chain uses TRBV6-1 and TRBJ2-7; D possibly corresponds to TRBD1 (6 bases). Germline V CDR1 and CDR2: MNHNS, SASEGT. There are 18 residues in the CDR3. V lost 0 bases and J lost 4, with 22 bases in between.

The chain joins TRBV19 to TRBJ2-2; 9 bases are a match to TRBD2. The CDR3 consists of 17 residues. The J segment lost 7 bases and the V segment lost 0 bases, leaving 9 bases of the junction unmatched. Germline CDR1 LNHDA, CDR2 SQIVND (reference sequence). CDR3 nucleotides: TGTGCCAGTAGTATAGAGGGGTTAGCGGGAGATGTCGGGGAGCTGTTTTTT. Its protein is CASSIEGLAGDVGELFF.

The chain recombines TRBV25-1 with TRBJ1-2; D remains unclear. Germline CDR1 MGHDK, CDR2 SYGVNS. Between the trimmed V and J ends, which lost 5 bases and 0 bases, there was a span of 7 bases. The CDR3 covers 13 residues. The CDR3 DNA sequence: TGTGCCAGCAGTAGGAGCCCTAACTATGGCTACACCTTC. Protein sequence: CASSRSPNYGYTF.

This chain uses TRBV7-9 with TRBJ1-3; TRBD1 is a possible D gene (6 bases). The CDR3 sequence is 13 residues long. V shed 3 bases and J shed 4 bases, with 7 bases lying between them. Germline V gene data show CDR1 as SEHNR and CDR2 as FQNEAQ (reference sequence). CDR3 in amino acids: CASSFGGGNTIYF. For the CDR3, the DNA is TGTGCCAGCAGCTTTGGGGGCGGAAACACCATATATTTT.

Of note for this clone: This specimen includes other DNA sequences encoding the same CDR3. The V gene is TRBV6-1, the J gene TRBJ1-4, with 8 positions matching TRBD1. This CDR3 is built from 14 residues. The V segment lost 5 bases and the J segment 7 bases; nucleotides outside the gene matches: 6. Germline V gives CDR1 MNHNS, CDR2 SASEGT. CDR3 sequence: CASSQTGEGEKLFF. The DNA of the CDR3 is TGTGCCAGCAGTCAGACAGGGGAAGGTGAAAAACTGTTTTTT.

This CDR3 is CASSRGRNMNTEAFF. CDR3 nucleotide sequence: TGTGCCAGCAGCAGGGGCCGAAACATGAACACTGAAGCTTTCTTT. This sequence joins TRBV11-2 and TRBJ1-1; possible D gene TRBD1, 5 bases. The CDR3 sequence is 15 residues long. V was cut by 5 bases and J by 0 bases, with 13 bases left in between. Germline V gene data show CDR1 as SGHAT and CDR2 as FQNNGV.

V gene TRBV7-9 combines with J gene TRBJ2-1; the match to TRBD2 covers 8 bases. V was pared by 2 bases and J by 4 bases, with 4 bases of the junction left unmatched. The CDR3 sequence is 15 residues long. The germline V gene has CDR1 SEHNR and CDR2 FQNEAQ (reference sequence). CDR3 in amino acids: CASSLRASGYNEQFF. DNA of the CDR3: TGTGCCAGCAGCTTAAGGGCTAGCGGGTACAATGAGCAGTTCTTC.

In this sample, this clone turned up a few times. The chain combines TRBV5-4 with TRBJ2-3; TRBD1 matches at 8 bases. J gave up 0 bases and V 3 bases, and 12 bases lay outside the gene matches. CDR3 length equals 18 residues. CDR1 and CDR2 from the germline V gene are SGHNT and YYREEE (reference sequence). As DNA, the CDR3 is TGTGCCAGCAGCTCCTCTGGACAGGGACCTTTTAGCACAGATACGCAGTATTTT. Residues: CASSSSGQGPFSTDTQYF.

This clone occurred a few times. The V call is TRBV6-4, the J call TRBJ1-1; D is unclear. Germline V gives CDR1 MRHNA, CDR2 SNTAGT. The CDR3 contains 14 residues. Between the trimmed V and J ends, which lost 6 bases and 1 base, there was a span of 12 bases. The CDR3 DNA reads TGTGCCAGCAGCGGAGGGCCCGAGAACACTGAAGCTTTCTTT. Translation: CASSGGPENTEAFF.

This clone has a handful of counts. CDR3: CASSLPDPGRGEQYF. The DNA for the CDR3 is TGTGCCAGTAGTCTTCCGGACCCTGGTCGGGGCGAGCAGTACTTC. The V gene is TRBV19, the J gene TRBJ2-7; possible D gene TRBD2, 5 bases. Trimming left V 5 bases short and J 6 bases short, with 20 bases between. The CDR3 extends over 15 amino acids. Germline V gives CDR1 LNHDA, CDR2 SQIVND (reference sequence).

In DNA, the CDR3 is TGTGCCAGCAATCAGGGTAATCAGCCCCAGCATTTT. This sequence encodes CASNQGNQPQHF. The V gene is TRBV6-6, the J gene TRBJ1-5; D may be TRBD1 (5 bases). The V end lost 7 bases, the J end lost 4 bases, and 8 bases lay between the germline ends. There are 12 residues in the CDR3. The germline V gene has CDR1 MNHNY and CDR2 SVGAGI (reference sequence).

CDR3 region: CASSEATGTSGSWNEQFF. The CDR3 bases are TGTGCCAGCAGTGAGGCTACAGGGACTAGCGGGAGTTGGAATGAGCAGTTCTTC. V and J are TRBV25-1 and TRBJ2-1, with 14 positions matching TRBD2. The germline V gene has CDR1 MGHDK and CDR2 SYGVNS. V was pared by 3 bases and J by 7 bases, with 11 bases of the junction left unmatched. The CDR3 loop spans 18 amino acids.

The sample holds one count of this clone. This chain joins TRBV5-1 and TRBJ2-7; weak D call: TRBD1 (6 bases). Germline V gene sequence: CDR1 SGHRS, CDR2 YFSETQ. This CDR3 has 14 residues. V lost 0 bases and J 7 bases, leaving 14 bases between the germline ends. In DNA form, the CDR3 reads TGCGCCAGCAGCTTGGGTCAGGGGAAAGGGGAGCAGTACTTC. Protein sequence: CASSLGQGKGEQYF. Supplemented by reference TRBV5-1 and TRBJ2-7, the full variable domain reads KAGVTQTPRYLIKTRGQQVTLSCSPISGHRSVSWYQQTPGQGLQFLFEYFSETQRNKGNFPGRFSGRQFSNSRSEMNVSTLELGDSALYLCASSLGQGKGEQYFGPGTRLTVT.

The V and J genes are TRBV5-1 and TRBJ2-3; 12 bases match TRBD1. The trim removed 3 bases at V and 6 bases at J, leaving 5 bases unmatched. From germline, CDR1 is SGHRS and CDR2 YFSETQ. The CDR3 consists of 15 residues. The CDR3 coding sequence is TGCGCCAGCAGCTCCGGGACAGGGGGCTGGGATACGCAGTATTTT. This codes for CASSSGTGGWDTQYF.

This clone occurred once. The chain links TRBV5-1 to TRBJ2-7; a possible D gene is TRBD1 (5 bases). Trimming removed 4 bases from V and 2 bases from J, with 13 bases in between. The CDR3 consists of 14 residues. The germline CDR1 and CDR2 sequences are SGHRS and YFSETQ. The CDR3 spells CASSLPSTAYEQYF. The CDR3 coding sequence is TGCGCCAGCAGCCTACCTTCGACAGCCTACGAGCAGTACTTC.

The chain employs TRBV5-6 and TRBJ2-1; the match to TRBD2 covers 14 bases. Germline CDR1 is SGHDT and CDR2 is YYEEEE. V trimming: 4 bases; J trimming: 8 bases; junction bases outside the gene matches: 17. The CDR3 extends over 19 amino acids. DNA for the CDR3: TGTGCCAGCAGCCTACACTTAGGCCGACTAGCGGGAGGGGAGGATGAGCAGTTCTTC. Translated: CASSLHLGRLAGGEDEQFF.

This chain joins TRBV4-1 and TRBJ2-1, with D uncertain. In germline, CDR1 is MGHRA, CDR2 YSYEKL. V dropped 0 bases and J dropped 4 bases, with 10 bases sitting between them. This CDR3 contains 15 residues. CDR3 nucleotides: TGCGCCAGCAGCCAAGACAAACTCCTTTACAATGAGCAGTTCTTC. Translation gives CASSQDKLLYNEQFF.

Of note for this clone: The sample has other DNA sequences that encode this CDR3 too. V usage is TRBV7-3 and J usage is TRBJ2-3; weak D call: TRBD2 (5 bases). V was pared by 2 bases and J by 0 bases, with 9 bases between. The germline V gene encodes CDR1 SGHTA and CDR2 FQGTGA. The CDR3 is 15 amino acids. CDR3 in DNA: TGTGCCAGCAGCTTACGGGGAGATAGCACAGATACGCAGTATTTT. It is translated as CASSLRGDSTDTQYF.

The chain's CDR3 is CAISDSTGDYGYTF. In DNA, the CDR3 is TGTGCCATCAGTGACTCGACAGGGGACTATGGCTACACCTTC. The chain employs TRBV10-3 and TRBJ1-2; 8 nucleotides align to TRBD1. After removal of 3 bases from V and 3 bases from J, the junction contained 3 bases not matched to a gene. Germline V gene sequence: CDR1 ENHRY, CDR2 SYGVKD. The CDR3 sequence is 14 residues long.

The chain carries TRBV5-1 and TRBJ2-1; TRBD2 agrees at 9 bases. Germline CDR1 and CDR2: SGHRS and YFSETQ. V lost 0 bases to trimming and J lost 6 bases; unmatched junction nucleotides: 4. There are 15 residues in the CDR3. The DNA for the CDR3 is TGCGCCAGCAGCTTGGGGCTAGCGGGATTCAATGAGCAGTTCTTC. Translation: CASSLGLAGFNEQFF.